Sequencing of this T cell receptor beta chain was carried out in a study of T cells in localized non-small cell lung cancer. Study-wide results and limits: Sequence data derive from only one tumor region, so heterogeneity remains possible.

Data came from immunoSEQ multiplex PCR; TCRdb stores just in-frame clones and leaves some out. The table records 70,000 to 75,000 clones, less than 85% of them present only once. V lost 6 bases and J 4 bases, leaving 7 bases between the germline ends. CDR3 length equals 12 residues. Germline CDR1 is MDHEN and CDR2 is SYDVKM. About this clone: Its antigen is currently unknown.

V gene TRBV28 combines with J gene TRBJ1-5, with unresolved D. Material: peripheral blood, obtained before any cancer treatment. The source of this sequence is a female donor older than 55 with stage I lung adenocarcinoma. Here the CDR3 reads CASRGVNQPQHF. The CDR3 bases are TGTGCCAGCAGGGGCGTTAATCAGCCCCAGCATTTT.